This T cell receptor beta chain came from a study of blood T cell repertoires in COVID-19. Study summary: Samples of COVID-19 (acute and convalescent) were obtained from the United States, Italy and Spain.

Germline loops: CDR1 MNHEY, CDR2 SVGAGI. V was pared by 10 bases and J by 4 bases, with 10 bases of the junction left unmatched. This CDR3 spans 14 amino acids. The Seattle site enrolled patients during active infection and followed them longitudinally. TCRdb's copy holds only in-frame clones and misses some; the assay was immunoSEQ multiplex PCR. The sample carries 150,000 to 200,000 clones, under 90% recorded once. V is TRBV6-5 and J is TRBJ2-5, with TRBD1 identical over 9 bases. Source material: peripheral blood. This clonotype originated in a person aged 70 to 79 with COVID-19, enrolled during active disease. The CDR3 region is CATRQQGAGETQYF. The DNA for the CDR3 is TGTGCCACCCGACAACAGGGGGCTGGAGAGACCCAGTACTTC.